This TCR beta chain was observed in a study of blood T cell repertoires in COVID-19. On the study more broadly: Nucleic acid was either cDNA or gDNA, and it came from T cells, B-cell-depleted T cells, or PBMCs.

Per germline, CDR1 MNHEY and CDR2 SVGAGI. V lost 6 bases to trimming and J lost 10 bases; unmatched junction nucleotides: 11. The CDR3 spans 15 residues. Per the authors' pipeline: Nucleated cell number was recorded as an estimate derived from reference gene primer amplification. Assay: immunoSEQ multiplex PCR; the TCRdb copy retains only in-frame clones and omits some. V and J calls and clone size are given by that table; D and trimming were obtained from the DNA. Among more than 100,000 clones listed, roughly 90% were seen once. Sequenced input: peripheral blood. The rearrangement uses TRBV6-5 and TRBJ1-4, with TRBD1 identical over 10 bases. The source of this sequence is a man between 65 and 85 years old with active COVID-19. The CDR3 region has the DNA TGTGCCAGCAGCTACGGGGACAGGGGTGATTCAAAACTGTTTTTT. It is translated as CASSYGDRGDSKLFF.